These 9 T cell receptor beta chains came from one sample sequenced in a study of early T cells in non-severe SARS-CoV-2 infection. TCRdb processed the 5' RACE reads anew with MiXCR; each CDR3 protein has one entry. The sample records 24,000 or so distinct CDR3 sequences, less than 7% being singletons. Sequencing was carried out using whole blood. The receptors originated from an adult who was a healthcare worker with PCR-confirmed SARS-CoV-2 infection or an uninfected control (not recorded which).

This clonotype was counted only a few times. This chain joins TRBV24-1 and TRBJ2-3, with TRBD2 matching 10 bases. Per germline, CDR1 KGHDR and CDR2 SFDVKD. This CDR3 is 16 amino acids long. With 6 bases clipped from V and 0 bases from J, the junction kept 5 bases outside the gene matches. The CDR3: CATSFTSGTSTDTQYF. In DNA, the CDR3 is TGTGCCACCAGTTTTACTAGCGGGACTAGCACAGATACGCAGTATTTT.

This clonotype was found many times. V is TRBV24-1 and J is TRBJ2-5; 7 bases fit TRBD1. Germline V gene data show CDR1 as KGHDR and CDR2 as SFDVKD. Trimming removed 4 bases from V and 5 bases from J; junction bases left unmatched: 6. The length of the CDR3 is 14 residues. CDR3 region: CATSETDRTETQYF. In nucleotides, the CDR3 is TGTGCCACCAGTGAAACGGACAGGACGGAGACCCAGTACTTC.

This clonotype was detected many times. The chain has TRBV18 and TRBJ2-1, with D maybe TRBD2 (5 bases). In germline, CDR1 is KGHSH, CDR2 LQKENI. The germline V and J ends were trimmed by 4 bases and 2 bases, with 9 bases remaining between them. This CDR3 is built from 14 residues. The CDR3 DNA sequence: TGTGCCAGCTCACTTGGAGGAACCTACAATGAGCAGTTCTTC. Translated, it gives CASSLGGTYNEQFF. The full variable domain, its missing parts supplied by reference TRBV18 and TRBJ2-1, is NAGVMQNPRHLVRRRGQEARLRCSPMKGHSHVYWYRQLPEEGLKFMVYLQKENIIDESGMPKERFSAEFPKEGPSILRIQQVVRGDSAAYFCASSLGGTYNEQFFGPGTRLTVL.

This clonotype was counted at least ten times. V is TRBV28 and J is TRBJ1-2; 7 positions agree with TRBD1. Germline CDR1 and CDR2: MDHEN and SYDVKM. This CDR3 comprises 13 residues. The trim removed 6 bases at V and 6 bases at J, leaving 7 bases unmatched. The CDR3 coding sequence is TGTGCCAGCAGGTTAGACAGGGTCCATGGCTACACCTTC. Translation: CASRLDRVHGYTF.

This clonotype has only a few counts. The chain recombines TRBV20-1 with TRBJ2-3; D unclear. V was trimmed by 3 bases and J by 9 bases, leaving 7 bases between them. The CDR3 has 10 amino acids. Germline values: CDR1 DFQATT, CDR2 SNEGSKA (reference sequence). CDR3 amino acids: CSASGPTQYF. The DNA of the CDR3 is TGCAGTGCTAGCGGGCCAACGCAGTATTTT.

This clonotype was counted at least ten times. The V call is TRBV20-1, the J call TRBJ1-6; 7 positions agree with TRBD1. V lost 0 bases to trimming and J lost 11 bases; unmatched junction nucleotides: 19. The CDR3 spans 18 residues. Germline V gene lookup returns CDR1 DFQATT and CDR2 SNEGSKA (reference sequence). This CDR3 is CSARDRNRGTSSRAPLHF. CDR3 nucleotide sequence: TGCAGTGCTAGAGATAGGAACAGGGGAACATCATCACGTGCACCCCTCCACTTT.

V is TRBV7-9 and J is TRBJ1-2; perhaps TRBD1 as D (5 bases). There are 12 residues in the CDR3. Germline CDR1 is SEHNR and CDR2 is FQNEAQ (reference sequence). V was cut by 7 bases and J by 6 bases, with 12 bases left in between. In nucleotides, the CDR3 is TGTGCCAGCACCCGAAGGGGAGATGGCTACACCTTC. The encoded protein is CASTRRGDGYTF.

The chain is built from TRBV28 and TRBJ2-7; tentatively, D is TRBD2 (5 bases). CDR3 length: 12 amino acids. The V end lost 7 bases, the J end lost 2 bases, and 9 bases lay between the germline ends. The germline V gene encodes CDR1 MDHEN and CDR2 SYDVKM. CDR3 region: CASKGSAYEQYF. The CDR3, as DNA: TGTGCCAGCAAGGGTAGCGCCTACGAGCAGTACTTC.

The genes are TRBV7-3 and TRBJ2-2; 7 nucleotides agree with TRBD1. Unmatched junction bases numbered 3, after V lost 4 bases and J lost 4 bases. From germline, CDR1 is SGHTA and CDR2 FQGTGA. The CDR3 has 14 amino acids. CDR3: CASSSYRGTGELFF. CDR3 coding DNA: TGTGCCAGCAGCTCGTACAGGGGCACCGGGGAGCTGTTTTTT.